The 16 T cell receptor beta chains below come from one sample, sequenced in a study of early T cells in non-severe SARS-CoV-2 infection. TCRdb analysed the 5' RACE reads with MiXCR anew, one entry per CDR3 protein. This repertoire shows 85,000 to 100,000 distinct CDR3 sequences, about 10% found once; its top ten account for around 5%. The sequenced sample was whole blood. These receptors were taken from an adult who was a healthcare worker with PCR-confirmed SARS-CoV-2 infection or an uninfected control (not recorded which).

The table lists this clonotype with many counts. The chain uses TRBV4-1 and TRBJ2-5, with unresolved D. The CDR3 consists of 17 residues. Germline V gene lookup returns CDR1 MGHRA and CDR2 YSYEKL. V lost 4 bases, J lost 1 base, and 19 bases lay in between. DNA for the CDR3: TGCGCCAGCAGCCCTCCTACGGCCTCTCCGGCCCAAGAGACCCAGTACTTC. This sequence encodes CASSPPTASPAQETQYF.

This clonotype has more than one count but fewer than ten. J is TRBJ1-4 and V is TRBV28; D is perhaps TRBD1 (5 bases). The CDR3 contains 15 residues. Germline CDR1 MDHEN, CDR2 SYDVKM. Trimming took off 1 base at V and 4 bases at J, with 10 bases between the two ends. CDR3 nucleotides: TGTGCCAGCAGTTTATCATGGGGCAGTAATGAAAAACTGTTTTTT. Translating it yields CASSLSWGSNEKLFF.

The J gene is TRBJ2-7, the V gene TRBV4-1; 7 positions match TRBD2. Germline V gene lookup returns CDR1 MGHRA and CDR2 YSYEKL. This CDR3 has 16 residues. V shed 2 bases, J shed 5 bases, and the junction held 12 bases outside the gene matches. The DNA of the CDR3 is TGCGCCAGCAGCCAATCTCACCAGCGGGAAAAGAACGAGCAGTACTTC. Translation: CASSQSHQREKNEQYF.

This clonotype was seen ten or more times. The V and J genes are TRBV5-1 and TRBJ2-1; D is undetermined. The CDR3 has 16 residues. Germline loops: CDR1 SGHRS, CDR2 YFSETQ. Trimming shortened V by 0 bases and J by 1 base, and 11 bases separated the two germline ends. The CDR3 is CASSLVGPSSYNEQFF. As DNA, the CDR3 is TGCGCCAGCAGCTTGGTTGGGCCAAGTTCCTACAATGAGCAGTTCTTC.

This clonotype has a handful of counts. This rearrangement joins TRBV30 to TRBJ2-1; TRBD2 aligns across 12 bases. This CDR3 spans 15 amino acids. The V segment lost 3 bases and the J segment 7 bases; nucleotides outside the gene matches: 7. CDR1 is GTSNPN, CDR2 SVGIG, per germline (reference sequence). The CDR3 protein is CAWSLTSGGWNEQFF. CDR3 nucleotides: TGTGCCTGGAGCTTGACTAGCGGGGGATGGAATGAGCAGTTCTTC.

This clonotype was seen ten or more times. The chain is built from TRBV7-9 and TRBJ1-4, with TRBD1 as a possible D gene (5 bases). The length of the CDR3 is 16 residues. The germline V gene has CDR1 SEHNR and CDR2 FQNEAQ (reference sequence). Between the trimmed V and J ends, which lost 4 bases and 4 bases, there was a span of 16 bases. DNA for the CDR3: TGTGCCAGCAGCTCCCCACCTGGGGGGATTAATGAAAAACTGTTTTTT. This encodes CASSSPPGGINEKLFF. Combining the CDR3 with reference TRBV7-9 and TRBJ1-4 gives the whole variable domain DTGVSQNPRHKITKRGQNVTFRCDPISEHNRLYWYRQTLGQGPEFLTYFQNEAQLEKSRLLSDRFSAERPKGSFSTLEIQRTEQGDSAMYLCASSSPPGGINEKLFFGSGTQLSVL.

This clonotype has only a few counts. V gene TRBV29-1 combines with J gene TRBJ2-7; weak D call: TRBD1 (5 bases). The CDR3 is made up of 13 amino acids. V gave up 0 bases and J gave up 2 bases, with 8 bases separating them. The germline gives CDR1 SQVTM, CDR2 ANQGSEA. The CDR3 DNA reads TGCAGCGTTGAAGACCCGACAGCCTACGAGCAGTACTTC. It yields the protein CSVEDPTAYEQYF.

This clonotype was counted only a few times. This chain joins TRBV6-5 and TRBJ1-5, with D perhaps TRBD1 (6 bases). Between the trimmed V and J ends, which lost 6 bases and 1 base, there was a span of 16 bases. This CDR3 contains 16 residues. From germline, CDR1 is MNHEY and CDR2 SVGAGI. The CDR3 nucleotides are TGTGCCAGCAGCCGCGGGGGGCGCTGGAGCAATCAGCCCCAGCATTTT. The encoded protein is CASSRGGRWSNQPQHF.

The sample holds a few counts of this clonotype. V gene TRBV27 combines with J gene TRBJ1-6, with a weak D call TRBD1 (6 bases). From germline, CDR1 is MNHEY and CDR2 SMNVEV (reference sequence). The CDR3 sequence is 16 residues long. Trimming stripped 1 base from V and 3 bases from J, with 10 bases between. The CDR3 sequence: CASSLLGRGYNSPLHF. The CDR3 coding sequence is TGTGCCAGCAGTTTATTAGGCAGGGGCTATAATTCACCCCTCCACTTT.

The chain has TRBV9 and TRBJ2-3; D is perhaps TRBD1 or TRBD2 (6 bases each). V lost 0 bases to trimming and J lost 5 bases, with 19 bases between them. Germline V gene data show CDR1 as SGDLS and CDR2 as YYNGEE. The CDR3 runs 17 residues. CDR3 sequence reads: CASSVEVPGGGGDTQYF. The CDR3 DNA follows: TGTGCCAGCAGCGTAGAGGTCCCCGGCGGAGGGGGAGATACGCAGTATTTT. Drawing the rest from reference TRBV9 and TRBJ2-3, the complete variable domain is DSGVTQTPKHLITATGQRVTLRCSPRSGDLSVYWYQQSLDQGLQFLIQYYNGEERAKGNILERFSAQQFPDLHSELNLSSLELGDSALYFCASSVEVPGGGGDTQYFGPGTRLTVL.

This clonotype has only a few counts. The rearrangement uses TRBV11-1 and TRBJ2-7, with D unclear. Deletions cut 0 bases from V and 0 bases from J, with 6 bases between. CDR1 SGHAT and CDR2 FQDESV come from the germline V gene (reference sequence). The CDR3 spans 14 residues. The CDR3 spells CASSLAEPSYEQYF. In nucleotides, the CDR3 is TGTGCCAGCAGCTTAGCGGAGCCCTCCTACGAGCAGTACTTC. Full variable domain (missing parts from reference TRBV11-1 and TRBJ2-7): EAEVAQSPRYKITEKSQAVAFWCDPISGHATLYWYRQILGQGPELLVQFQDESVVDDSQLPKDRFSAERLKGVDSTLKIQPAELGDSAMYLCASSLAEPSYEQYFGPGTRLTVT.

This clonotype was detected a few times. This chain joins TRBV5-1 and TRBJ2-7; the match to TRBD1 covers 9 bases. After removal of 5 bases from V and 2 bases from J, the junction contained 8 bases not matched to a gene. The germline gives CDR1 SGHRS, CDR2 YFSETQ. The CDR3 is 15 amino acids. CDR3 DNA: TGCGCCAGCAGTCAACCGCACAGGGGGCCCTACGAGCAGTACTTC. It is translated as CASSQPHRGPYEQYF.

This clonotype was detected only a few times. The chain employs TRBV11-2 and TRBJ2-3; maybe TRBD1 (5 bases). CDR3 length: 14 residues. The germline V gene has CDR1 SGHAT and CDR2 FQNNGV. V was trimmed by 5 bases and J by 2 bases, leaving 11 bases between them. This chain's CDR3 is CASSPMDTTDTQYF. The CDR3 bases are TGTGCCAGCAGCCCGATGGACACCACAGATACGCAGTATTTT.

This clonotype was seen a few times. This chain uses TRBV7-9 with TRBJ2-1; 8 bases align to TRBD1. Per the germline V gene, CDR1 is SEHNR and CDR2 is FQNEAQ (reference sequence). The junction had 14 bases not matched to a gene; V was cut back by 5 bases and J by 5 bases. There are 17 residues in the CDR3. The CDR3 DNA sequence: TGTGCCAGCAGCCTAAGGACAGGGTATAGGACCCACAATGAGCAGTTCTTC. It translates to CASSLRTGYRTHNEQFF.

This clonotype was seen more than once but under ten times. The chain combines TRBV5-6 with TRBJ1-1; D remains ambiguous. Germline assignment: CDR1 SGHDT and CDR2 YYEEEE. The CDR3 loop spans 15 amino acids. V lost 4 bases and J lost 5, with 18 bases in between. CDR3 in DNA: TGTGCCAGCAGCACGCCCTCCCAGGTGATTACTGAAGCTTTCTTT. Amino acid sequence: CASSTPSQVITEAFF. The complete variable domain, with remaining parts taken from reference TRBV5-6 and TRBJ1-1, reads DAGVTQSPTHLIKTRGQQVTLRCSPKSGHDTVSWYQQALGQGPQFIFQYYEEEERQRGNFPDRFSGHQFPNYSSELNVNALLLGDSALYLCASSTPSQVITEAFFGQGTRLTVV.

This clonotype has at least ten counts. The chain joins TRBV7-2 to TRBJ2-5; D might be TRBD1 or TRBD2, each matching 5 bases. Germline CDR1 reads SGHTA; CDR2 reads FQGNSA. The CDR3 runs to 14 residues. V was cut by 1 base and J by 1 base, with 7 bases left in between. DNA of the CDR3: TGTGCCAGCAGCTTAGGGGGGTCCCAAGAGACCCAGTACTTC. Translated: CASSLGGSQETQYF.